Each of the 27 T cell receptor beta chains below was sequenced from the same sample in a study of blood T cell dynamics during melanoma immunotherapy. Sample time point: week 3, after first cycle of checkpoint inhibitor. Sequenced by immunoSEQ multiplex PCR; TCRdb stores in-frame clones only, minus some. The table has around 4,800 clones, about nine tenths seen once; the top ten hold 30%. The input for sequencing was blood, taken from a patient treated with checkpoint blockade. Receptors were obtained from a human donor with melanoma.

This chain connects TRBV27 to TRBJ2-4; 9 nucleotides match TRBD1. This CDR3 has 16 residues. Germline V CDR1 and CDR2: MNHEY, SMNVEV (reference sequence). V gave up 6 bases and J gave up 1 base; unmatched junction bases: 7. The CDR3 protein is CASSSGTGLAKNIQYF. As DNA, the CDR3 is TGTGCCAGCAGCTCCGGGACAGGGTTGGCCAAAAACATTCAGTACTTC.

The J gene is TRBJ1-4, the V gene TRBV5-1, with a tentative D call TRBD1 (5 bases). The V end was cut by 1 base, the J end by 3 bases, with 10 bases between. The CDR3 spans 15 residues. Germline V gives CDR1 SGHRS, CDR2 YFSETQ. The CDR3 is CASSLPEGPNEKLFF. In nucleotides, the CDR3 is TGCGCCAGCAGCTTGCCAGAGGGACCTAATGAAAAACTGTTTTTT.

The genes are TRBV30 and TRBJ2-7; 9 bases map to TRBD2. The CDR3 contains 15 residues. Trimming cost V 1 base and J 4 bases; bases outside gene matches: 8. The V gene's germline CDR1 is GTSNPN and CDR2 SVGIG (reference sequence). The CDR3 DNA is TGTGCCTGGAGTGGGTCACTAGCGGGCTGGTACGAGCAGTACTTC. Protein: CAWSGSLAGWYEQYF. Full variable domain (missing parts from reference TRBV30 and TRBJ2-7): SQTIHQWPATLVQPVGSPLSLECTVEGTSNPNLYWYRQAAGRGLQLLFYSVGIGQISSEVPQNLSASRPQDRQFILSSKKLLLSDSGFYLCAWSGSLAGWYEQYFGPGTRLTVT.

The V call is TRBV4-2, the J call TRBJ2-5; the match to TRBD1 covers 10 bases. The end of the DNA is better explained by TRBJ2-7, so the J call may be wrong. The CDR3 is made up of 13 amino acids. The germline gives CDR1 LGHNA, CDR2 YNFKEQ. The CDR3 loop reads CASSLGQGDEQYF. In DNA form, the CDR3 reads TGTGCCAGCAGCCTAGGACAGGGGGACGAGCAGTACTTC.

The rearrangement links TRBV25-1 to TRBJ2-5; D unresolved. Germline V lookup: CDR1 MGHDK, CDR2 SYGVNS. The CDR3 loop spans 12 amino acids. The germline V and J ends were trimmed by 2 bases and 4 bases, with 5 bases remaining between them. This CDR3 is CASSEQSETQYF. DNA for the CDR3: TGTGCCAGCAGTGAACAGTCAGAGACCCAGTACTTC.

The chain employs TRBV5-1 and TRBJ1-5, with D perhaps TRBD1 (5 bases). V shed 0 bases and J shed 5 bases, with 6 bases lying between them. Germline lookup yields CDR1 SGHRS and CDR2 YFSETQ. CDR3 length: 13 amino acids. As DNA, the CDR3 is TGCGCCAGCAGCTTGGGAGGGGATCAGCCCCAGCATTTT. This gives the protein CASSLGGDQPQHF.

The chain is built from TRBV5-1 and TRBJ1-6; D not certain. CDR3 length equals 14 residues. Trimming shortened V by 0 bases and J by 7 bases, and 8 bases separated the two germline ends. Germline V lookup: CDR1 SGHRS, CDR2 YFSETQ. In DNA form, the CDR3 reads TGCGCCAGCAGCTTGGCAGGCTCAAATTCACCCCTCCACTTT. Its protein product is CASSLAGSNSPLHF.

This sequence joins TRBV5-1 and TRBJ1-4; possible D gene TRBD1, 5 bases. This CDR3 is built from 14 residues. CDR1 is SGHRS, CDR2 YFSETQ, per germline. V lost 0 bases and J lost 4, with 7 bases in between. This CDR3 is CASSLGRVNEKLFF. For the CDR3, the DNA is TGCGCCAGCAGCTTGGGCAGGGTTAATGAAAAACTGTTTTTT.

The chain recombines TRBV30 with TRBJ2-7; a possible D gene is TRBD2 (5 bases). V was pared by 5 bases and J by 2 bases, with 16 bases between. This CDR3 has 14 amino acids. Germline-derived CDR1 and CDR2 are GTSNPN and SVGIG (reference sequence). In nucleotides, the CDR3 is TGTGCCTGGGCGCAGAGCCTCGGGGCCTACGAGCAGTACTTC. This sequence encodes CAWAQSLGAYEQYF. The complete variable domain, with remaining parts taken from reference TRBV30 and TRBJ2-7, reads SQTIHQWPATLVQPVGSPLSLECTVEGTSNPNLYWYRQAAGRGLQLLFYSVGIGQISSEVPQNLSASRPQDRQFILSSKKLLLSDSGFYLCAWAQSLGAYEQYFGPGTRLTVT.

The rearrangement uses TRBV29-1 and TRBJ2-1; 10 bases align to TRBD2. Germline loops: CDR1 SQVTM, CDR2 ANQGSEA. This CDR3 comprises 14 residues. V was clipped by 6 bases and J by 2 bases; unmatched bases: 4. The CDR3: CSVRTSGTYNEQFF. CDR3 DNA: TGCAGCGTGCGTACTAGCGGGACCTACAATGAGCAGTTCTTC.

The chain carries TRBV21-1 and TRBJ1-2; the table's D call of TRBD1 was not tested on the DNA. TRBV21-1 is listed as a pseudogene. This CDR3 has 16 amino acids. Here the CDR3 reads CASSKEPGTGGYGYTF. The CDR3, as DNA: TGTGCCAGCAGCAAGGAGCCAGGGACAGGGGGGTATGGCTACACCTTC.

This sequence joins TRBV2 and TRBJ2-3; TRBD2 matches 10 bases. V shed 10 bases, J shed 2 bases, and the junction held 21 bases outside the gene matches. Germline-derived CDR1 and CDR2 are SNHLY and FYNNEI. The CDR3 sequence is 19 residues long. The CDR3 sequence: CAIEQYLAGVSGYTDTQYF. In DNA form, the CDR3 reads TGTGCCATAGAGCAGTACCTAGCGGGAGTATCGGGGTACACAGATACGCAGTATTTT.

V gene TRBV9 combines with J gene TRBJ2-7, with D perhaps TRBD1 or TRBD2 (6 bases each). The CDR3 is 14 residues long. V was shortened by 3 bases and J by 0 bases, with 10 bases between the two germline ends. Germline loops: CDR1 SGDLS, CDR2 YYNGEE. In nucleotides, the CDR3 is TGTGCCAGCAGCGCAGAGGGGGGCTCCTACGAGCAGTACTTC. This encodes CASSAEGGSYEQYF.

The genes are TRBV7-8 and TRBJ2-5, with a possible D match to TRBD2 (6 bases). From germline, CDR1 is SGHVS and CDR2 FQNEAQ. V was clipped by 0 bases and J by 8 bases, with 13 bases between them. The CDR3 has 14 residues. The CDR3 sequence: CASSLAGSGDTQYF. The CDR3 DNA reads TGTGCCAGCAGCTTAGCGGGTAGCGGAGACACCCAGTACTTC.

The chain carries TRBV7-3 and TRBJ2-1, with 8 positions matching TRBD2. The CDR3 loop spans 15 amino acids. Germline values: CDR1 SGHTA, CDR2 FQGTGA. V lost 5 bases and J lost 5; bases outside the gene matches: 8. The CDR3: CASSPSGRRDNEQFF. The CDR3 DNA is TGTGCCAGCAGCCCCAGCGGGAGAAGGGACAATGAGCAGTTCTTC.

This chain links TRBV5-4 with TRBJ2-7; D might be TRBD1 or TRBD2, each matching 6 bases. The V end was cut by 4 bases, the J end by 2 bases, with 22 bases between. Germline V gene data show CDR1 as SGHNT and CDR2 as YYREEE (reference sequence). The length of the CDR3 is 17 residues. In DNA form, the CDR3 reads TGTGCCAGCAGCCCCCCAGGGGTTGGGAGGTCGACCTACGAGCAGTACTTC. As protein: CASSPPGVGRSTYEQYF.

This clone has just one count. The DNA for the CDR3 is TGTGCCAGCACTGTCAGTTTAACCTACGAGCAGTACTTC. As protein: CASTVSLTYEQYF. The V call is TRBV7-2, the J call TRBJ2-7; D remains unclear. The CDR3 is 13 residues long. CDR1 and CDR2 from the germline V gene are SGHTA and FQGNSA. Between the trimmed V and J ends, which lost 7 bases and 2 bases, there was a span of 12 bases.

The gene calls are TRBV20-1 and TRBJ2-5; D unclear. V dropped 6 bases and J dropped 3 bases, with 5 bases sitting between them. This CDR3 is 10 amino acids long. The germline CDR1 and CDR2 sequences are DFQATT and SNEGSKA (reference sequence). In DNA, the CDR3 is TGCAGTGCGGAAAAAGAGACCCAGTACTTC. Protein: CSAEKETQYF.

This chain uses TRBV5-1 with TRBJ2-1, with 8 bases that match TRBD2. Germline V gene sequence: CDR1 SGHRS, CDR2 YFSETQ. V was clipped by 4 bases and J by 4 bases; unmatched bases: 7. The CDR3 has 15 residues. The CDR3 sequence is CASSNLAGPYNEQFF. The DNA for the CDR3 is TGCGCCAGCAGCAACCTAGCGGGTCCGTACAATGAGCAGTTCTTC.

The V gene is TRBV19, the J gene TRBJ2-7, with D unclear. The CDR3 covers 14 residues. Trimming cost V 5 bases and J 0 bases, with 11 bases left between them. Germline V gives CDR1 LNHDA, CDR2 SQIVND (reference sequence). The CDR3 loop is CASSQEHLSYEQYF. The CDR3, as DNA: TGTGCCAGTAGTCAGGAACACCTCTCCTACGAGCAGTACTTC.

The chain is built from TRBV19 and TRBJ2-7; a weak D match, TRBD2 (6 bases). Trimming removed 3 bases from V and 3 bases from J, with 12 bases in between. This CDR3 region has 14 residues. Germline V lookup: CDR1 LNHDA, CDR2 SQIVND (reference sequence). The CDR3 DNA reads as TGTGCCAGTAGTATGCGGGGCCCAGTCTACGAGCAGTACTTC. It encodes CASSMRGPVYEQYF.

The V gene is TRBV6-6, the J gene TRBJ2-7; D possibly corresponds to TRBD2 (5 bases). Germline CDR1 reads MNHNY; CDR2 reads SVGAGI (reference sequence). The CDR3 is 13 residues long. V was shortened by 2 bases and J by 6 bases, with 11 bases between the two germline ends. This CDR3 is CASSYPPAGEQYF. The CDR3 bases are TGTGCCAGCAGTTACCCCCCTGCGGGCGAGCAGTACTTC.

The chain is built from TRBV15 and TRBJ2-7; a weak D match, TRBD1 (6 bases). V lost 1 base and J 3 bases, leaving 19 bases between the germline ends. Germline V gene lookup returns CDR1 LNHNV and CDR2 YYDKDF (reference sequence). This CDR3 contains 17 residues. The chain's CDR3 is CATSRGMGASRIYEQYF. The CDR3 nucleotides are TGTGCCACCAGCAGAGGAATGGGGGCTAGCAGAATCTACGAGCAGTACTTC.

The CDR3 here is CSVVGQFRGTDTQYF. In DNA form, the CDR3 reads TGCAGCGTGGTTGGACAGTTCAGGGGCACAGATACGCAGTATTTT. The chain couples TRBV29-1 to TRBJ2-3; the D gene is possibly TRBD1 (6 bases). The CDR3 is 15 residues long. Trimming stripped 6 bases from V and 1 base from J, with 17 bases between. CDR1 and CDR2 from the germline V gene are SQVTM and ANQGSEA.

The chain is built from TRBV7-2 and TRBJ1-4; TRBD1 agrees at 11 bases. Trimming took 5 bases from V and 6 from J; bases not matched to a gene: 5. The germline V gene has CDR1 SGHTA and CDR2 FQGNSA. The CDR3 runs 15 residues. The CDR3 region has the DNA TGTGCCAGCAGCAAATGGACAGGGGGCGATGAAAAACTGTTTTTT. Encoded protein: CASSKWTGGDEKLFF.

CDR3 sequence: CASSIEWSEYSNQPQHF. Here the CDR3 DNA reads TGTGCCAGTAGTATAGAATGGTCAGAATATAGCAATCAGCCCCAGCATTTT. V usage is TRBV19 and J usage is TRBJ1-5; D gene ambiguous. V was clipped by 0 bases and J by 0 bases, with 12 bases between them. The CDR3 runs to 17 residues. The V gene's germline CDR1 is LNHDA and CDR2 SQIVND (reference sequence).

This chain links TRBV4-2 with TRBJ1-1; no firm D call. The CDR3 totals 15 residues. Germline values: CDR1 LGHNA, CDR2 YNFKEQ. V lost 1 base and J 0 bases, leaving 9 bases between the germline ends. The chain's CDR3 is CASSQGRGMNTEAFF. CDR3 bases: TGTGCCAGCAGCCAAGGTAGAGGGATGAACACTGAAGCTTTCTTT.